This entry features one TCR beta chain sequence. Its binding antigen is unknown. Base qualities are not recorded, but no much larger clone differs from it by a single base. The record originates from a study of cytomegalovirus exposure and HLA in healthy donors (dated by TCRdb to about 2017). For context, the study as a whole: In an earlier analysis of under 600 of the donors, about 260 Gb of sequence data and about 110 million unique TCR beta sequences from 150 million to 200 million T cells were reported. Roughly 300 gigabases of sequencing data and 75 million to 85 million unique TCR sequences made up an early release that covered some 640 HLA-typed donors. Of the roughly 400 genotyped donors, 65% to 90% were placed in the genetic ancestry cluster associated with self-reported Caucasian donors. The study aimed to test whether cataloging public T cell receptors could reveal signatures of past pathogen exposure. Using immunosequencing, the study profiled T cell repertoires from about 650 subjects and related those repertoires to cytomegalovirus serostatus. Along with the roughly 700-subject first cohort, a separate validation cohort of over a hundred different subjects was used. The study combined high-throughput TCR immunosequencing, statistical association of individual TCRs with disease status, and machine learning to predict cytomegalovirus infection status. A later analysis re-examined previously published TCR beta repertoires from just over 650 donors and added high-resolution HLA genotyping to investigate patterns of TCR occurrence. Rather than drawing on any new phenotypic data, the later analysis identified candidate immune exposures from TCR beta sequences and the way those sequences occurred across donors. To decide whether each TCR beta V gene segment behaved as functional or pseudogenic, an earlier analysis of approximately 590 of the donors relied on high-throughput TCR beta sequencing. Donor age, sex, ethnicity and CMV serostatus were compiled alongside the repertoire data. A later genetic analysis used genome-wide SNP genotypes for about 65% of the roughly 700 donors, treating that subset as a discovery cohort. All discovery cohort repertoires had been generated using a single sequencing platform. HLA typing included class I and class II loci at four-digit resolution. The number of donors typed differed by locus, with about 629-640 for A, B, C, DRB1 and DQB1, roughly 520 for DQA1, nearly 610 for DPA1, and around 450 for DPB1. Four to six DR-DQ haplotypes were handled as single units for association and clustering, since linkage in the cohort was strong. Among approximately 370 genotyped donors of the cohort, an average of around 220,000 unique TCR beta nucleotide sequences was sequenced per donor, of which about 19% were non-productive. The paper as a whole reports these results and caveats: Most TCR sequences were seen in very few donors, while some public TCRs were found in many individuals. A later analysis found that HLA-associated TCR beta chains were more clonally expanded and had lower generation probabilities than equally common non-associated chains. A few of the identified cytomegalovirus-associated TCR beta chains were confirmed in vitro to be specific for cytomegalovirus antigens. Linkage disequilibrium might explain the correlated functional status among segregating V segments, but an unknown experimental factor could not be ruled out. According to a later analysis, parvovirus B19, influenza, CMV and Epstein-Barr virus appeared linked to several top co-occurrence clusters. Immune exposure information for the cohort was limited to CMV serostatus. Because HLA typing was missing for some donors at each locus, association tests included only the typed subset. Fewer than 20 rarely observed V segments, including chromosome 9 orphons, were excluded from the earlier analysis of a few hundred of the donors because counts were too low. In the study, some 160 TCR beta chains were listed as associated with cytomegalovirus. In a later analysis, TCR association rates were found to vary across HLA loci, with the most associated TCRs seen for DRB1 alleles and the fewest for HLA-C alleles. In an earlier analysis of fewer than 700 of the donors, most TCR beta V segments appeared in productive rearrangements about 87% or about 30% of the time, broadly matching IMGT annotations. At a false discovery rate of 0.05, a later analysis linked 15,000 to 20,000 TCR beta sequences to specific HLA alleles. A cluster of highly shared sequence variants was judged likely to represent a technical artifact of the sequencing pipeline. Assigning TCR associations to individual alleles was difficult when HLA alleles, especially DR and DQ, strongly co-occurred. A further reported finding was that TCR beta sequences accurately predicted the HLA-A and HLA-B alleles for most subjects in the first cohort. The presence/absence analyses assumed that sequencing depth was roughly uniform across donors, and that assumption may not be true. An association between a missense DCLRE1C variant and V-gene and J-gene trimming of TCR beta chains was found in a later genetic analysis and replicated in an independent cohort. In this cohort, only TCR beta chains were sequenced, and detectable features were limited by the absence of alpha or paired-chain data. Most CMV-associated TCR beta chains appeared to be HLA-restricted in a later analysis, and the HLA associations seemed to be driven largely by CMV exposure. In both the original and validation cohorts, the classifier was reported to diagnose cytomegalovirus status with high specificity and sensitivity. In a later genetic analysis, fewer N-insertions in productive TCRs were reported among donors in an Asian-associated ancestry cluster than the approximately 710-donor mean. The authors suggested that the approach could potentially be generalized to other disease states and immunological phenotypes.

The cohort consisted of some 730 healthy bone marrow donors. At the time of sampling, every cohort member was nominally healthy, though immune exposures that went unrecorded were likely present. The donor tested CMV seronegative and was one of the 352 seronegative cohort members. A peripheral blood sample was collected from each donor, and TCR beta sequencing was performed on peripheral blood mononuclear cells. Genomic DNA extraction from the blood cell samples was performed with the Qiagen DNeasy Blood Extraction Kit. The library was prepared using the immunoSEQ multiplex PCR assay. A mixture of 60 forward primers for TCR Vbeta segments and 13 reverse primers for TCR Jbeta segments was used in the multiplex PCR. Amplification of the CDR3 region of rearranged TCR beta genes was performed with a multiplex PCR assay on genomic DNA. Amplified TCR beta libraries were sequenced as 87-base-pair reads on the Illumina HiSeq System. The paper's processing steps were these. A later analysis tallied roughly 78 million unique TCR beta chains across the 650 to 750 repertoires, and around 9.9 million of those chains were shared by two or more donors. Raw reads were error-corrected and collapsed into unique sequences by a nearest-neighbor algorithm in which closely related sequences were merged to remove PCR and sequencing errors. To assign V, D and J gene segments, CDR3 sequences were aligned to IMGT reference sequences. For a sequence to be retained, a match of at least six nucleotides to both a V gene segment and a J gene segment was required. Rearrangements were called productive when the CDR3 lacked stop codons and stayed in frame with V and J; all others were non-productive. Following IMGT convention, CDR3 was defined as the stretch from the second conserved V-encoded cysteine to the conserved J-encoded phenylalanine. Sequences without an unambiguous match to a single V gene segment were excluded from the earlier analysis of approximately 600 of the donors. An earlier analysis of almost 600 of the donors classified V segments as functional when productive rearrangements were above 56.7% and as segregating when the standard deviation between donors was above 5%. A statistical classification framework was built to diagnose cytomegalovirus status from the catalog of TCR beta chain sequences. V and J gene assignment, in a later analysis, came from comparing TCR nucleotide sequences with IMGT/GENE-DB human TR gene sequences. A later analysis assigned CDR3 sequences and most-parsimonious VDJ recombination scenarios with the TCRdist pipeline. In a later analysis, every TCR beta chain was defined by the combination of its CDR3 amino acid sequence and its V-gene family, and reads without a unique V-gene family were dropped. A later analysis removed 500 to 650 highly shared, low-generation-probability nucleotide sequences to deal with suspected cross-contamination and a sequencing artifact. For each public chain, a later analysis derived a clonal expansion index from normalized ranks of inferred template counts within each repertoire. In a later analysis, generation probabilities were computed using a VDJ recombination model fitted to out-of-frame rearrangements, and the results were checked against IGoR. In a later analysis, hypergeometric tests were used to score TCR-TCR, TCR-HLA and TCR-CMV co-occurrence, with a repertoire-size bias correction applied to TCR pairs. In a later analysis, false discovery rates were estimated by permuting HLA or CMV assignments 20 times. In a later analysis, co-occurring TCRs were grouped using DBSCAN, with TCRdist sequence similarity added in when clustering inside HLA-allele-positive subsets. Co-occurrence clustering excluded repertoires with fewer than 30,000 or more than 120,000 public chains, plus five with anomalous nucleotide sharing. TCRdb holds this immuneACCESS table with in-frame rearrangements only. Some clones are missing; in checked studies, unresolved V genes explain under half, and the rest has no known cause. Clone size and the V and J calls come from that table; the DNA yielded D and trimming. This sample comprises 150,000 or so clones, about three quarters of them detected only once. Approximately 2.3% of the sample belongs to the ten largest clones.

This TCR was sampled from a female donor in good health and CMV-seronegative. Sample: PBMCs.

CDR3 sequence: CASSLALGTGHETQYF. In nucleotide form, the sequence is TGTGCCAGCAGCTTAGCGCTCGGGACAGGGCACGAGACCCAGTACTTC. Here the chain combines TRBV11-1 and TRBJ2-5; 9 of the junction bases match TRBD1. Based on the germline V gene (reference sequence), the CDR1 and CDR2 sequences are SGHAT and FQDESV. Unmatched junction bases come to 7, with V trimmed by 0 bases and J by 5 bases. Counted from cysteine to phenylalanine, this CDR3 has 16 amino acids. Here the CDR3 DNA is all that survives: 48 bases in frame from base 1.